The clone carrying this T cell receptor beta chain was observed at least ten times. Its target is unknown. Alpha and beta constant-region primers primed reverse transcription of about 0.5 ug RNA. Separate chain-specific third strand synthesis with multiplexing indices produced the alpha and beta libraries. TCRdb re-derived calls from the 5' RACE reads in MiXCR, one entry per CDR3 protein. The table lists 9,900 or so distinct CDR3 sequences, about 5% of them singletons. These data come from a study of HIV-infected patients and healthy controls. Study findings and constraints: HIV+ repertoires were severely depleted of MAIT alpha-chain CDR3s, unlike healthy controls. No HLA typing of donors was done in this study. CMV-associated CDR3s mostly grew nonsignificantly during therapy, while HIV-associated CDR3s declined significantly.

The repertoire came from unfractionated whole blood and reflected all unsorted peripheral T cells. Enrollment excluded donors with tumors, hepatitis B or C, or recent vaccination. CDR1 is SGHNT, CDR2 YENEEA, per germline. Germline trimming cut 5 bases from V and 4 bases from J; bases unmatched to any gene: 2. This CDR3 region has 14 residues. The sequencing here drew on blood, taken before antiretroviral therapy. The sequence was collected from an adult with HIV infection. This chain joins TRBV11-3 and TRBJ2-1; TRBD2 matches 10 bases. The CDR3 region is CASSISGGYNEQFF. CDR3 bases: TGTGCCAGCAGCATTAGCGGGGGGTACAATGAGCAGTTCTTC.